The TCR beta chain under discussion was sequenced for a study of early T cells in non-severe SARS-CoV-2 infection. The CDR3 sequence is 13 residues long. Per germline, CDR1 DFQATT and CDR2 SNEGSKA (reference sequence). The trim removed 4 bases at V and 3 bases at J, leaving 3 bases unmatched. The protocol attached unique molecular identifiers to individual cDNA molecules. TCRdb re-called the 5' RACE reads through MiXCR, storing one row per CDR3 protein. Here the sample spans some 60,000 distinct CDR3 sequences, about 8.9% being singletons. Overall study findings and caveats: Anti-spike CD8 responses were favored by VDJdb matching, which missed private and CD4 specificities.

Concerning this clonotype itself: Antigen unknown.

This clonotype was sampled from an adult who was a healthcare worker with PCR-confirmed SARS-CoV-2 infection or an uninfected control (not recorded which). Material: whole blood. The rearrangement links TRBV20-1 to TRBJ2-3; 8 bases fit TRBD2. The CDR3 loop is CSANQRETDTQYF. CDR3 DNA: TGCAGTGCTAACCAGCGGGAGACAGATACGCAGTATTTT.